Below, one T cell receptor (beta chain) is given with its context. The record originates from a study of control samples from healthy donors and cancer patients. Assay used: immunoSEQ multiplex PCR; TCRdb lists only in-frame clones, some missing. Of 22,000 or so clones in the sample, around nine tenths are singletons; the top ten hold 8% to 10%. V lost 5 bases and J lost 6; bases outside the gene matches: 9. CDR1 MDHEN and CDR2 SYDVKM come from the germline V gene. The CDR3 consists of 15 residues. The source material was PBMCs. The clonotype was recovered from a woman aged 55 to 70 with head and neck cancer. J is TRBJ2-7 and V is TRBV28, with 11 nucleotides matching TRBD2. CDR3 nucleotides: TGTGCCAGCAGTAGGAGTAGCGGGAGGGCCCGCGAGCAGTACTTC. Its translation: CASSRSSGRAREQYF.